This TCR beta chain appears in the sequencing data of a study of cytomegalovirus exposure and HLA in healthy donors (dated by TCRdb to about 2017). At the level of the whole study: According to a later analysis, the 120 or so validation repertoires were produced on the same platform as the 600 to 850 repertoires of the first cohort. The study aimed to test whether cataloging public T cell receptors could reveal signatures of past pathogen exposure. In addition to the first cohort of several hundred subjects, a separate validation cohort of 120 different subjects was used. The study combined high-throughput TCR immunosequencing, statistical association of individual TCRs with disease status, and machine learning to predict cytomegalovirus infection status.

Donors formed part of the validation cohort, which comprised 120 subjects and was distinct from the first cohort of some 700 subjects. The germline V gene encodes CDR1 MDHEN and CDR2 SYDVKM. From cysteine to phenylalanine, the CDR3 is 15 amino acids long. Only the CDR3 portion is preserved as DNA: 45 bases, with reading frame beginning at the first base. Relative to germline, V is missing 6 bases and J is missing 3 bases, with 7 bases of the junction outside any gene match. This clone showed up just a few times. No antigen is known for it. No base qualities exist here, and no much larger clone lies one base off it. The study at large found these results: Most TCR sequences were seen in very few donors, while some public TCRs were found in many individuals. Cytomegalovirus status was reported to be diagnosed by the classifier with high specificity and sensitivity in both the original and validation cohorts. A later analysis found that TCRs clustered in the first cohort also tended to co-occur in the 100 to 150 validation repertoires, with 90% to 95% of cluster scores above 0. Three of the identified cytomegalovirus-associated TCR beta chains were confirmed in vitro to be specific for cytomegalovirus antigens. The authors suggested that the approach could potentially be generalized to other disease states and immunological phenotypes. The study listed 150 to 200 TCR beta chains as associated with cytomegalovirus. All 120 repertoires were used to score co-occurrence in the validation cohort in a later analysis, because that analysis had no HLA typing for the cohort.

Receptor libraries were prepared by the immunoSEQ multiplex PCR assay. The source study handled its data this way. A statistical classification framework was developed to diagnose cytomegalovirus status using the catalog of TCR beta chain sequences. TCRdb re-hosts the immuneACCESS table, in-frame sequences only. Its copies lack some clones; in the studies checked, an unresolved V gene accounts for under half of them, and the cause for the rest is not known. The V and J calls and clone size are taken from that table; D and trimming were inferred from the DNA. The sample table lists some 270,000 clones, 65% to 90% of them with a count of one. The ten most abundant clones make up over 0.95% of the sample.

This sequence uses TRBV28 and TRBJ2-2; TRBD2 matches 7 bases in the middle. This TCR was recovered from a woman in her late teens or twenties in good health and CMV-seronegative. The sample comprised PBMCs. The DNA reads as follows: TGTGCCAGCAGCACCGGGACTACCTACACCGGGGAGCTGTTTTTT. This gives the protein CASSTGTTYTGELFF.